This TCR beta chain originates from a study of blood T cell repertoires in COVID-19. Germline loops: CDR1 GTSNPN, CDR2 SVGIG (reference sequence). CDR3 length: 15 residues. Trimming shortened V by 7 bases and J by 4 bases, and 19 bases separated the two germline ends. Profiling relied on immunoSEQ multiplex PCR, and the TCRdb table lists in-frame clones only, not all of them. Of 130,000 to 150,000 clones in the sample, almost 90% were seen once. Sequencing input: peripheral blood. The receptor was derived from a middle-aged man with active or convalescent COVID-19. V usage is TRBV30 and J usage is TRBJ1-4; D is possibly TRBD1 (5 bases). CDR3 loop: CAFGASGGVNEKLFF. The CDR3, as DNA: TGTGCCTTCGGGGCCTCGGGGGGGGTTAATGAAAAACTGTTTTTT.